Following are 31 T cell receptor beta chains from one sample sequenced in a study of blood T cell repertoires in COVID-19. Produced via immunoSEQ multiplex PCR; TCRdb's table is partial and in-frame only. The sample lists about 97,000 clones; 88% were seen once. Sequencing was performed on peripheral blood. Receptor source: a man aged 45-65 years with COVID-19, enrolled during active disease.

CDR3 nucleotide sequence: TGTGCCAGTAGCCGGCGGGGGATACAGGGGGCGCACGAAAAACTGTTTTTT. The encoded protein is CASSRRGIQGAHEKLFF. The rearrangement joins TRBV19 to TRBJ1-4; TRBD1 agrees at 9 bases. Germline CDR1 reads LNHDA; CDR2 reads SQIVND (reference sequence). V dropped 6 bases and J dropped 8; count of bases not matched to a gene: 16. The CDR3 extends over 17 amino acids. The variable domain in full, with the rest retrieved from reference TRBV19 and TRBJ1-4, is DGGITQSPKYLFRKEGQNVTLSCEQNLNHDAMYWYRQDPGQGLRLIYYSQIVNDFQKGDIAEGYSVSREKKESFPLTVTSAQKNPTAFYLCASSRRGIQGAHEKLFFGSGTQLSVL.

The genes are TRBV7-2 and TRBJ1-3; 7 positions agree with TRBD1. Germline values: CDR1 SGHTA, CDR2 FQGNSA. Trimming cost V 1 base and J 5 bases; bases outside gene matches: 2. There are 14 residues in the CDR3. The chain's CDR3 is CASSLEQGRNTIYF. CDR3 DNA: TGTGCCAGCAGCTTAGAACAGGGGAGAAACACCATATATTTT.

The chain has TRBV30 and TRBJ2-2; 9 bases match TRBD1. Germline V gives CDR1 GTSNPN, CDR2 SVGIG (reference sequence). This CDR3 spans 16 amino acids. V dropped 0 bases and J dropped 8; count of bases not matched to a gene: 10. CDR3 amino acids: CAWSVGTGFRGGELFF. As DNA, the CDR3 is TGTGCCTGGAGTGTAGGGACAGGGTTTAGAGGGGGGGAGCTGTTTTTT.

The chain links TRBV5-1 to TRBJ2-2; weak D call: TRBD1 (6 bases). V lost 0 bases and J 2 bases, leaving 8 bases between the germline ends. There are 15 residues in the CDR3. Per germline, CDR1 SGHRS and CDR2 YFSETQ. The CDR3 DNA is TGCGCCAGCAGCTTGGAGGACAGAAACACCGGGGAGCTGTTTTTT. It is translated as CASSLEDRNTGELFF.

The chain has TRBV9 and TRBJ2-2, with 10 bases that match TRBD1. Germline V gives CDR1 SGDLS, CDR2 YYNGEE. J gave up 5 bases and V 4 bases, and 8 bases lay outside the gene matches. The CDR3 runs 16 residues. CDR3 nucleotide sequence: TGTGCCAGCAGCTCCGGCTTGGGACAGGGGACCGGGGAGCTGTTTTTT. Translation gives CASSSGLGQGTGELFF.

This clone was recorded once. The CDR3 reads CASSQTGNYGYTF. The CDR3 DNA sequence: TGTGCCAGCAGCCAGACAGGCAACTATGGCTACACCTTC. V is TRBV7-2 and J is TRBJ1-2; D might be TRBD1 (6 bases). With 5 bases removed from V and 2 bases from J, the gap between germline ends came to 9 bases. CDR1 and CDR2 from the germline V gene are SGHTA and FQGNSA. The CDR3 length is 13 residues.

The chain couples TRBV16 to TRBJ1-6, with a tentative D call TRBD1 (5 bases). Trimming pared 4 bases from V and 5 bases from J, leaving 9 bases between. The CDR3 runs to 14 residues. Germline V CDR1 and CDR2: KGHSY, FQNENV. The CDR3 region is CASSPLTDNSPLHF. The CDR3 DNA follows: TGTGCCAGCAGCCCGCTGACAGATAATTCACCCCTCCACTTT.

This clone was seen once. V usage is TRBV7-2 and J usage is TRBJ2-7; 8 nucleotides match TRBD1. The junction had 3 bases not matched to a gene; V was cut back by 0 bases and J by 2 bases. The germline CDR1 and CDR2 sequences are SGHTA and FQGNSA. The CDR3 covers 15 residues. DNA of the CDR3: TGTGCCAGCAGCTTAGCCGGACAGGGACCCTACGAGCAGTACTTC. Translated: CASSLAGQGPYEQYF.

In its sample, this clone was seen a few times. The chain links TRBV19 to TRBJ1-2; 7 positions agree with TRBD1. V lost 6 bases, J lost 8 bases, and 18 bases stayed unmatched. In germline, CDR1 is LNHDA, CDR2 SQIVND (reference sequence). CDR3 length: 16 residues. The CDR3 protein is CASSRPLDRARGGYTF. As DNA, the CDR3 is TGTGCCAGTAGCCGGCCGCTCGACAGGGCACGGGGGGGCTACACCTTC.

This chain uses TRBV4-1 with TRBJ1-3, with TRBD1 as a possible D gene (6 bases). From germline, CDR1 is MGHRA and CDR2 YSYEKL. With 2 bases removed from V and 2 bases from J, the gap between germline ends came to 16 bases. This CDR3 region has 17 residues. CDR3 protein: CASSQQTGLMAGNTIYF. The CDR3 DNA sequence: TGCGCCAGCAGCCAACAAACAGGGCTCATGGCTGGAAACACCATATATTTT.

The CDR3 nucleotides are TGCGCCAGCAGCTTGGACACCAACTCTGGAAACACCATATATTTT. Translating it yields CASSLDTNSGNTIYF. The V gene is TRBV5-1, the J gene TRBJ1-3, with D hard to call. Trimming removed 0 bases from V and 0 bases from J, with 7 bases in between. This CDR3 has 15 amino acids. Germline CDR1 SGHRS, CDR2 YFSETQ.

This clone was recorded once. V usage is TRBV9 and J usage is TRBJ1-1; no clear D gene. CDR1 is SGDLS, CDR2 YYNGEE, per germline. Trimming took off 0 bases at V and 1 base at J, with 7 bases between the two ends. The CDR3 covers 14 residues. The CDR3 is CASSVGHQNTEAFF. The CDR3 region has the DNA TGTGCCAGCAGCGTAGGACACCAGAACACTGAAGCTTTCTTT.

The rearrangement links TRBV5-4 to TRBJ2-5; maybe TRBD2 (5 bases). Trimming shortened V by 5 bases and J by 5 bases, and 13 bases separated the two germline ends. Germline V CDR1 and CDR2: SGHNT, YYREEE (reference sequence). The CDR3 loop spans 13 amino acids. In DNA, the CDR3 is TGTGCCAGCAGGACTAAAGTTTCTGAGACCCAGTACTTC. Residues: CASRTKVSETQYF.

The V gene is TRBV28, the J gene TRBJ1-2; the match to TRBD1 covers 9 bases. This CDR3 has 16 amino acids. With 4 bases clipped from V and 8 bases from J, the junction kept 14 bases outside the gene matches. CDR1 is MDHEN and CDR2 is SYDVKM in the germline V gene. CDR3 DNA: TGTGCCAGCAGTTCTACCCCCGGGACAGGGCGGGAAGGCTACACCTTC. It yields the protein CASSSTPGTGREGYTF.

CDR3 sequence: CASSPRTGFYNEQFF. The CDR3 DNA follows: TGTGCCAGCAGCCCCAGGACAGGATTCTACAATGAGCAGTTCTTC. The chain links TRBV7-6 to TRBJ2-1; the match to TRBD1 covers 7 bases. The V gene's germline CDR1 is SGHVS and CDR2 FNYEAQ. This CDR3 has 15 amino acids. Unmatched junction bases numbered 7, after V lost 5 bases and J lost 3 bases.

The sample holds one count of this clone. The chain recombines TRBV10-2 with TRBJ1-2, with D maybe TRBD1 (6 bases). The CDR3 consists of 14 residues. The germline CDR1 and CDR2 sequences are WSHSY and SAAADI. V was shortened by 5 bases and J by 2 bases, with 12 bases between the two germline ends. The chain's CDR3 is CASSTGLGNYGYTF. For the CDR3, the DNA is TGCGCCAGCAGTACAGGGTTAGGAAACTATGGCTACACCTTC.

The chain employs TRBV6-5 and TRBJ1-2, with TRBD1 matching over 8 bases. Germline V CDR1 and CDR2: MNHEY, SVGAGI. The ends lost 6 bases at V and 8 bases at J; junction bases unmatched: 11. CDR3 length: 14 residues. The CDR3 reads CASRRTGREGGYTF. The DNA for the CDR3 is TGTGCCAGCAGGAGGACAGGGAGAGAAGGAGGCTACACCTTC.

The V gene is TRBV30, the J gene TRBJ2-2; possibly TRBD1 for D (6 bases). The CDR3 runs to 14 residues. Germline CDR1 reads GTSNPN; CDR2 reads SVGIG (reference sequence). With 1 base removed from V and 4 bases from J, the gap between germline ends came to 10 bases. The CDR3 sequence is CAWSGTVPTGELFF. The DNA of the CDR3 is TGTGCCTGGAGTGGGACAGTGCCCACCGGGGAGCTGTTTTTT.

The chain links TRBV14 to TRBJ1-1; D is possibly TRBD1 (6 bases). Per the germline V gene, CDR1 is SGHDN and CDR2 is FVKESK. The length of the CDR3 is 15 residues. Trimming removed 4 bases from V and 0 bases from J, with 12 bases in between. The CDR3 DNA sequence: TGTGCCAGCAGCCCCAGGGGACATATGAACACTGAAGCTTTCTTT. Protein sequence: CASSPRGHMNTEAFF.

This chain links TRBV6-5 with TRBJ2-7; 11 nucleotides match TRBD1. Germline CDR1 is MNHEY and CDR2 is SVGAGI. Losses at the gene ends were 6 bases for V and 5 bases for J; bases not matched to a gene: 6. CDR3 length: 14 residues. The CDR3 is CASRAGTGGNEQYF. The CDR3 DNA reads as TGTGCCAGCAGAGCCGGGACAGGGGGTAACGAGCAGTACTTC.

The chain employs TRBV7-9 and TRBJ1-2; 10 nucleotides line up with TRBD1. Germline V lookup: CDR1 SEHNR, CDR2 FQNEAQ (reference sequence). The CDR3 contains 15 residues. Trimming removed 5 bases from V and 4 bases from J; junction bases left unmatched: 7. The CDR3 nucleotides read TGTGCCAGCAGCGAGACAGGGGGCTTAGTCTATGGCTACACCTTC. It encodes CASSETGGLVYGYTF.

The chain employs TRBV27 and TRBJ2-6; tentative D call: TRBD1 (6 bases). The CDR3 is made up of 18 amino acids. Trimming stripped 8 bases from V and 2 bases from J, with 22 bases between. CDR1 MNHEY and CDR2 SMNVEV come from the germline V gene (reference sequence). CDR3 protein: CASSGQRLTLAGANVLTF. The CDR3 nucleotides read TGTGCCAGCTCCGGACAGCGACTGACTCTGGCTGGGGCCAACGTCCTGACTTTC.

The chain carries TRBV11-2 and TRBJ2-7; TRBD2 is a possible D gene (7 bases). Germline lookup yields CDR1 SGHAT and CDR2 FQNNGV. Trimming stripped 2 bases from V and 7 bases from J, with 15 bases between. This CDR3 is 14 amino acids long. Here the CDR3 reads CASSLWGGAGEQYF. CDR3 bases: TGTGCCAGCAGCTTATGGGGGGGGGCCGGAGAGCAGTACTTC.

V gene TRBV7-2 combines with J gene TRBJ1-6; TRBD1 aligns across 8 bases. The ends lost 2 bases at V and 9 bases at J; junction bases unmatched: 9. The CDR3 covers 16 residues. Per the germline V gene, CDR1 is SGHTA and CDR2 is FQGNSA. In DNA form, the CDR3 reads TGTGCCAGCAGCTTACGAGACAGGGGTTTAAGTTCACCCCTCCACTTT. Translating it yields CASSLRDRGLSSPLHF.

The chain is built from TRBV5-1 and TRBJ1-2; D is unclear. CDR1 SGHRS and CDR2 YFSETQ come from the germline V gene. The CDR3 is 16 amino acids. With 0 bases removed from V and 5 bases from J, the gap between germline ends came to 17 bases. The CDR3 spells CASSLAAGSKTYGYTF. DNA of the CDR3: TGCGCCAGCAGCTTGGCCGCGGGGTCTAAGACATATGGCTACACCTTC.

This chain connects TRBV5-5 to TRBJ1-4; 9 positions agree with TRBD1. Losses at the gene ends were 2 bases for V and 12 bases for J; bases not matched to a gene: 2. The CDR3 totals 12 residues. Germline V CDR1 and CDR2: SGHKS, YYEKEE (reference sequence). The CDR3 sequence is CASSLTGGQLFF. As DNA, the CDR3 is TGTGCCAGCAGCTTAACAGGGGGCCAACTGTTTTTT.

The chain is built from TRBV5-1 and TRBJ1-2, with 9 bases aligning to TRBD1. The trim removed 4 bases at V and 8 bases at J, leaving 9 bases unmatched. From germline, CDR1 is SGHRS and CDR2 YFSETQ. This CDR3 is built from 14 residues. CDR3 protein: CASSATGTGTGYTF. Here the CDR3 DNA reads TGCGCCAGCAGCGCCACCGGGACAGGGACCGGCTACACCTTC.

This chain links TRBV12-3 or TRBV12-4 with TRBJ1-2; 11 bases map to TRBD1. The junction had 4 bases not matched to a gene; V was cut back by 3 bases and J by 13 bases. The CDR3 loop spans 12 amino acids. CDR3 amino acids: CASSFGTGGFTF. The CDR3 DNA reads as TGTGCCAGCAGTTTTGGGACAGGGGGTTTCACCTTC.

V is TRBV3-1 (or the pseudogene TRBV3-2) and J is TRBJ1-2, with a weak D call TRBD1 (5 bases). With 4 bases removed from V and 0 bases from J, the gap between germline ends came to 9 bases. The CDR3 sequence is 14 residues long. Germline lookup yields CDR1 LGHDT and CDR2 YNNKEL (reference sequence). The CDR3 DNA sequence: TGTGCCAGCAGCCTATTGACAGCTAACTATGGCTACACCTTC. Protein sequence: CASSLLTANYGYTF.

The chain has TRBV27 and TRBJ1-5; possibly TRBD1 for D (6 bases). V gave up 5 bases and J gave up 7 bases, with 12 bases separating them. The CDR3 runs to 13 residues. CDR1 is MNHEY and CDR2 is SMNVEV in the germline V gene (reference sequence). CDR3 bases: TGTGCCAGCAGTGTCACAGGGTCGCAGCCCCAGCATTTT. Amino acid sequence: CASSVTGSQPQHF.

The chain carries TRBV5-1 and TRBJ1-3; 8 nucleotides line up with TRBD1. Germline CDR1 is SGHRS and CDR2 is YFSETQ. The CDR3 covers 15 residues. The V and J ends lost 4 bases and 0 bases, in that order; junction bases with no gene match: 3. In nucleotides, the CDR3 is TGCGCCAGCAGCCCAGGGGGCTTCTCTGGAAACACCATATATTTT. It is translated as CASSPGGFSGNTIYF.